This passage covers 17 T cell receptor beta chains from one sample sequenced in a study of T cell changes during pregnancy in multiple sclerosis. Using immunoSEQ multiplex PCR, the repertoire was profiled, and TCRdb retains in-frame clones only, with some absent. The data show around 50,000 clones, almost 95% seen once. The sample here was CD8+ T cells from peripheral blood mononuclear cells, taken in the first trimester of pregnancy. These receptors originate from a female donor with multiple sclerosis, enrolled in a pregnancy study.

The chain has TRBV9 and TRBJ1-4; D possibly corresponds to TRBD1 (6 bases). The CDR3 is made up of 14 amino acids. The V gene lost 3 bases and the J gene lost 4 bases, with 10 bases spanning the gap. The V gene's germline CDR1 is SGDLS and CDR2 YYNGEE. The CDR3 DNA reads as TGTGCCAGCAGCGCACAGGGAATTAATGAAAAACTGTTTTTT. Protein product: CASSAQGINEKLFF.

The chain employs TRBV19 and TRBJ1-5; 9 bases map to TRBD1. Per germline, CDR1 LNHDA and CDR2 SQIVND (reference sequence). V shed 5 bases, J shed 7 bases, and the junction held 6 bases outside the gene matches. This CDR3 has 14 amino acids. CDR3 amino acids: CASSPGQGKQPQHF. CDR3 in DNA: TGTGCCAGTAGTCCCGGACAGGGGAAACAGCCCCAGCATTTT.

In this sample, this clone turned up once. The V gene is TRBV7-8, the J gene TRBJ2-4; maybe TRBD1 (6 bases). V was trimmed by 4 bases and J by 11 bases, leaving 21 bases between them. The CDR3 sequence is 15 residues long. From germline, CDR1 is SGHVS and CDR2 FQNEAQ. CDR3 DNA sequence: TGTGCCAGCAGCTCTCGGAAAGGGACAAGTCGCTTTCAGTACTTC. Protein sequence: CASSSRKGTSRFQYF.

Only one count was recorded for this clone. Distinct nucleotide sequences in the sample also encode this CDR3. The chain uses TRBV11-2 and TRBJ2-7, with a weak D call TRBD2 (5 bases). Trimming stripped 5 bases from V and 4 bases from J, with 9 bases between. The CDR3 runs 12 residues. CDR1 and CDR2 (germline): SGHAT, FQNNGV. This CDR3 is CASSPTSYEQYF. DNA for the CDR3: TGTGCCAGCAGCCCTACTAGTTACGAGCAGTACTTC.

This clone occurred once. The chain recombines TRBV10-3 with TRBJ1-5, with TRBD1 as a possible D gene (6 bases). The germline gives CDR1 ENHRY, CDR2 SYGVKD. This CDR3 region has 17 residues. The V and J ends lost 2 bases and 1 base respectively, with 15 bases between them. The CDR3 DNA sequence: TGTGCCATCAGTGAGACTTCTACAGGGATGAGCAATCAGCCCCAGCATTTT. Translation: CAISETSTGMSNQPQHF.

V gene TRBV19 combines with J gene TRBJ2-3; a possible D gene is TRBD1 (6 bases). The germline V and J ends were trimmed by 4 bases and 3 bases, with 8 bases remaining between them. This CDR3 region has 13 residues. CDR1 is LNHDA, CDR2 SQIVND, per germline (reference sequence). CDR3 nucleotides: TGTGCCAGTAGTAAGGGGGTGACAGATACGCAGTATTTT. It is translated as CASSKGVTDTQYF.

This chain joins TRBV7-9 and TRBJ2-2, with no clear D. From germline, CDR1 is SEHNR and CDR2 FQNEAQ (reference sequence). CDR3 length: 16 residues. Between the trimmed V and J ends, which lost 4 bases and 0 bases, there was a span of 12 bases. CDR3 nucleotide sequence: TGTGCCAGCAGCTCCCTAGGAACATCGAACACCGGGGAGCTGTTTTTT. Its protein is CASSSLGTSNTGELFF.

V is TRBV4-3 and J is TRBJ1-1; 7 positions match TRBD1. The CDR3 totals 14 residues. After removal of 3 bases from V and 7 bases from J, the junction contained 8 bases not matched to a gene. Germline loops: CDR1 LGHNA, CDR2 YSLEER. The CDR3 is CASSQLRGLGEAFF. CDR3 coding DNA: TGCGCCAGCAGCCAGCTTAGGGGGCTCGGTGAAGCTTTCTTT.

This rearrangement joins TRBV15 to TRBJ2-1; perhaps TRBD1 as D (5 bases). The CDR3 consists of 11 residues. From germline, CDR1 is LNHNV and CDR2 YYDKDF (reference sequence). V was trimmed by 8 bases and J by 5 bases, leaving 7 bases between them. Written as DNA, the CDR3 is TGTGCCACCCAGGACAACAATGAGCAGTTCTTC. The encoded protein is CATQDNNEQFF.

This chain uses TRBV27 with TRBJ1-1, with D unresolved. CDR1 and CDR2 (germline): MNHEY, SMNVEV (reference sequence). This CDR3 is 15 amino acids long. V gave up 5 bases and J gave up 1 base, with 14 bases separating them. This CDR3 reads CASSLWAGPNTEAFF. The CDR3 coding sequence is TGTGCCAGCAGTCTATGGGCCGGTCCGAACACTGAAGCTTTCTTT.

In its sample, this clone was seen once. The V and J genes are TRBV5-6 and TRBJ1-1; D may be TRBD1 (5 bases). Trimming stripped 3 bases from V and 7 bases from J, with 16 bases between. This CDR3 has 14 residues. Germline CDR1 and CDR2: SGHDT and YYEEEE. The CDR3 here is CASSSPGTWGEAFF. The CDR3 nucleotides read TGTGCCAGCAGCTCACCAGGGACTTGGGGTGAAGCTTTCTTT.

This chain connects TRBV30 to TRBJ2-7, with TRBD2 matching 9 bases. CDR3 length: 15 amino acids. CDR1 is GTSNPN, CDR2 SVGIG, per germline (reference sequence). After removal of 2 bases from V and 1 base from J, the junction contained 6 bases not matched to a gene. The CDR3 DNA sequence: TGTGCCTGGAGTACGGGACTAGCAAGTTCCTACGAGCAGTACTTC. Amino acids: CAWSTGLASSYEQYF.

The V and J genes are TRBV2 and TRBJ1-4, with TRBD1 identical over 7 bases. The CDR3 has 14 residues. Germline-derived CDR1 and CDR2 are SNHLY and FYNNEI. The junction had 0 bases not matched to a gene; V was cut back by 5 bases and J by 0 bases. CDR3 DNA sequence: TGTGCCAGCAGTACAGGGGCAACTAATGAAAAACTGTTTTTT. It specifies CASSTGATNEKLFF. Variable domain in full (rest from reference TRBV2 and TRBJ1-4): EPEVTQTPSHQVTQMGQEVILRCVPISNHLYFYWYRQILGQKVEFLVSFYNNEISEKSEIFDDQFSVERPDGSNFTLKIRSTKLEDSAMYFCASSTGATNEKLFFGSGTQLSVL.

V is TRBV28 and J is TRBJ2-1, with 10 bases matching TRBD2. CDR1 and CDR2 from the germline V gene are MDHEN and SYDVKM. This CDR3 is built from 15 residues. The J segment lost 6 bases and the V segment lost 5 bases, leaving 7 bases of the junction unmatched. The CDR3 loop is CASSPSSGSVNEQFF. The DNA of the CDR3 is TGTGCCAGCAGTCCCTCTAGCGGGAGTGTCAATGAGCAGTTCTTC.

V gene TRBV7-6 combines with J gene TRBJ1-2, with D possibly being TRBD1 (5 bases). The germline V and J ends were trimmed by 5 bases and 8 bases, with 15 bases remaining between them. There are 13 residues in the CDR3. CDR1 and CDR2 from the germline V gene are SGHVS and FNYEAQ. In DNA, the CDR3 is TGTGCCAGCAGCCCCGGGGCGCGGGGAGGCTACACCTTC. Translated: CASSPGARGGYTF.

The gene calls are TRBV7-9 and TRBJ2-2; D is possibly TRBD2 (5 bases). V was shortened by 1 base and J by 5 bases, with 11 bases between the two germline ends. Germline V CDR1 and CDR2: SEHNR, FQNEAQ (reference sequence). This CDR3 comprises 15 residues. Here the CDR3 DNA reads TGTGCCAGCAGCTTAGTCCGGGGAGATACCGGGGAGCTGTTTTTT. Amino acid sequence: CASSLVRGDTGELFF.

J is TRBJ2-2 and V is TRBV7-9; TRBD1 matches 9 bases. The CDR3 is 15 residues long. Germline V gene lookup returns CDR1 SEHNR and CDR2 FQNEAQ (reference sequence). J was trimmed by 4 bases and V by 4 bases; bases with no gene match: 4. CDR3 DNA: TGTGCCAGCAGCTCTCGGGACAGGGTCACCGGGGAGCTGTTTTTT. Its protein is CASSSRDRVTGELFF.